This T cell receptor (beta chain) appears in the sequencing data of a study of T cell responses to AZD1222 COVID-19 vaccine. Clones were read by immunoSEQ multiplex PCR, and TCRdb kept only the in-frame ones, dropping some. The table includes 120,000 or so clones, roughly four fifths detected once. CDR1 SGHDN and CDR2 FVKESK come from the germline V gene. V dropped 4 bases and J dropped 6 bases, with 18 bases sitting between them. This CDR3 comprises 15 residues. The TCR comes from an adult in good health. Source: peripheral blood, taken on day 0 of AZD1222 vaccination. This chain connects TRBV14 to TRBJ1-2; D is undetermined. The CDR3 is CASSRSSTFQHGYTF. The DNA of the CDR3 is TGTGCCAGCAGCCGATCTTCGACCTTTCAACATGGCTACACCTTC.